This T cell receptor (beta chain) was identified in a study of T cells in Graves' hyperthyroidism and ophthalmopathy. Researchers barred patients who had uncontrolled infection, other autoimmune disease, pregnancy or lactation. Using 9.5 to 10 ml of fresh peripheral blood, PBMCs were prepared. Study results and caveats: In validation, the model predicted ophthalmopathy. These predictions came a median about 6.2 months before onset.

This clonotype occurred many times. Its antigen is not known. This CDR3 comprises 14 residues. Between the trimmed V and J ends, which lost 5 bases and 0 bases, there was a span of 8 bases. Germline V CDR1 and CDR2: MNHNS, SASEGT. TCR beta CDR3 regions were amplified from RNA. First-round RT-PCR with HTBI primers amplified the TCR CDR3 region. TCRdb recomputed calls from the multiplex PCR reads with MiXCR, one row per CDR3 protein. The data contain under 550,000 distinct CDR3 sequences, just under 20% of them singletons. The sequence was obtained from a middle-aged man with Graves' ophthalmopathy. The chain has TRBV6-1 and TRBJ1-5; maybe TRBD1 (5 bases). Source material: blood. The CDR3 DNA follows: TGTGCCAGCAGTAAACAGGTTAGCAATCAGCCCCAGCATTTT. Protein product: CASSKQVSNQPQHF.